These 25 T cell receptor beta chains originate from one sample sequenced in a study of shared clonotypes between healthy human individuals (TCRdb year 2020). The library was produced with the immunoSEQ multiplex PCR assay. In its TCRdb copy, this immuneACCESS table keeps in-frame sequences only and misses some clones. Where compared with another copy, unresolved V genes explain less than half of these, and the others have no known cause. Counted in this sample were 1.6 million or so clones; approximately 98.5% of them appeared once. The ten largest clones capture around 0.33% of the sample. Sequencing was done on a sample of naive CD4+ T cells sorted from blood. Taken with the paper, the label for cell subset or site translates to: CD45RA+ positively selected. The origin of the receptors is a man aged 25 to 40 in good health.

This clone was seen a single time. This rearrangement joins TRBV10-1 to TRBJ2-1; D remains ambiguous. Trimming stripped 0 bases from V and 7 bases from J, with 4 bases between. Germline V gene data show CDR1 as WNHNN and CDR2 as SYGVQD (reference sequence). The CDR3 runs 12 residues. The CDR3 nucleotides read TGCGCCAGCAGTGAGTCCAGGAATGAGCAGTTCTTC. This encodes CASSESRNEQFF.

V and J are TRBV6-5 and TRBJ2-7; 7 bases agree with TRBD1. V shed 11 bases and J 3 bases; nucleotides not matched to a gene: 10. CDR1 and CDR2 from the germline V gene are MNHEY and SVGAGI. This CDR3 comprises 13 residues. Here the CDR3 reads CAAGTARNYEQYF. As DNA, the CDR3 is TGTGCCGCAGGGACAGCCAGAAACTACGAGCAGTACTTC.

The chain couples TRBV10-3 to TRBJ2-3; 10 nucleotides agree with TRBD2. Unmatched junction bases numbered 13, after V lost 0 bases and J lost 7 bases. In germline, CDR1 is ENHRY, CDR2 SYGVKD. The CDR3 consists of 18 residues. The CDR3: CAISESRDPSGRAHTQYF. Here the CDR3 DNA reads TGTGCCATCAGTGAGTCGAGGGACCCTAGCGGGAGAGCACATACGCAGTATTTT.

The gene calls are TRBV10-1 and TRBJ2-7, with D perhaps matching TRBD1 (6 bases). Trimming took 10 bases from V and 2 from J, leaving 12 bases between them. Germline CDR1 reads WNHNN; CDR2 reads SYGVQD (reference sequence). The CDR3 consists of 12 residues. Written as DNA, the CDR3 is TGCGCCATTCGACAGGCTCCCTACGAGCAGTACTTC. Its translation: CAIRQAPYEQYF.

J is TRBJ2-5 and V is TRBV28, with 8 positions matching TRBD2. The CDR3 is 16 amino acids. J lost 3 bases, V lost 1 base, and 7 bases had no gene match. Germline values: CDR1 MDHEN, CDR2 SYDVKM. DNA of the CDR3: TGTGCCAGCAGTTTATACGGCGGGAGGCCAAAAGAGACCCAGTACTTC. Protein sequence: CASSLYGGRPKETQYF.

The chain couples TRBV28 to TRBJ2-7, with TRBD1 as a possible D gene (6 bases). CDR3 length equals 13 residues. V dropped 6 bases and J dropped 2 bases, with 11 bases sitting between them. From germline, CDR1 is MDHEN and CDR2 SYDVKM. The CDR3 protein is CASRRDTTYEQYF. In nucleotides, the CDR3 is TGTGCCAGCAGACGGGACACTACCTACGAGCAGTACTTC.

There are a few counts of this clone. The V and J genes are TRBV2 and TRBJ1-5, with D possibly TRBD1 on 5 matching bases. The CDR3 runs to 15 residues. Germline lookup yields CDR1 SNHLY and CDR2 FYNNEI. Trimming pared 5 bases from V and 4 bases from J, leaving 15 bases between. This CDR3 reads CASSRQRPVNQPQHF. The CDR3 nucleotides are TGTGCCAGCAGTAGACAGCGACCTGTTAATCAGCCCCAGCATTTT.

This chain joins TRBV9 and TRBJ2-1; 10 nucleotides align to TRBD2. The CDR3 contains 16 residues. Germline V CDR1 and CDR2: SGDLS, YYNGEE. Losses at the gene ends were 0 bases for V and 5 bases for J; bases not matched to a gene: 5. The CDR3 DNA reads TGTGCCAGCAGCGTAGCTAGCGGGAGCTCAAACAATGAGCAGTTCTTC. It codes for CASSVASGSSNNEQFF.

This chain joins TRBV7-9 and TRBJ1-4; D is perhaps TRBD1 (6 bases). The CDR3 is made up of 14 amino acids. With 0 bases removed from V and 8 bases from J, the gap between germline ends came to 10 bases. CDR1 SEHNR and CDR2 FQNEAQ come from the germline V gene (reference sequence). The CDR3 reads CASSLAVRGEKLFF. CDR3 DNA sequence: TGTGCCAGCAGCTTAGCCGTCAGGGGAGAAAAACTGTTTTTT.

V usage is TRBV5-6 and J usage is TRBJ1-2, with D maybe TRBD1 (5 bases). The CDR3 is 13 residues long. CDR1 and CDR2 (germline): SGHDT, YYEEEE. With 3 bases removed from V and 5 bases from J, the gap between germline ends came to 11 bases. CDR3 coding DNA: TGTGCCAGCAGCTCGGGACCGAGATATGGCTACACCTTC. Translation gives CASSSGPRYGYTF. The complete variable domain, with remaining parts taken from reference TRBV5-6 and TRBJ1-2, reads DAGVTQSPTHLIKTRGQQVTLRCSPKSGHDTVSWYQQALGQGPQFIFQYYEEEERQRGNFPDRFSGHQFPNYSSELNVNALLLGDSALYLCASSSGPRYGYTFGSGTRLTVV.

The chain carries TRBV5-4 and TRBJ2-2, with 9 bases matching TRBD2. CDR3 size: 18 residues. The germline V gene encodes CDR1 SGHNT and CDR2 YYREEE (reference sequence). V trimming: 4 bases; J trimming: 5 bases; junction bases outside the gene matches: 15. CDR3 protein: CASSPSWFSGRPTGELFF. CDR3 DNA: TGTGCCAGCAGCCCGAGCTGGTTTAGCGGGAGACCTACCGGGGAGCTGTTTTTT.

This clone has just one count. CDR3 coding DNA: TGTGCCAGCAGCCTTGTCGGAGCGGGAGGCGAGCAGTACTTC. It specifies CASSLVGAGGEQYF. The chain employs TRBV6-6 and TRBJ2-7; 9 nucleotides align to TRBD2. Germline assignment: CDR1 MNHNY and CDR2 SVGAGI (reference sequence). The V segment lost 6 bases and the J segment 6 bases; nucleotides outside the gene matches: 9. The CDR3 runs 14 residues.

V usage is TRBV19 and J usage is TRBJ2-7; 9 bases fit TRBD1. V shed 6 bases, J shed 4 bases, and the junction held 10 bases outside the gene matches. The CDR3 totals 15 residues. CDR1 and CDR2 from the germline V gene are LNHDA and SQIVND (reference sequence). The CDR3 region is CASSPVGQGGYEQYF. The CDR3 DNA sequence: TGTGCCAGTAGCCCCGTGGGACAGGGAGGGTACGAGCAGTACTTC.

V and J are TRBV25-1 and TRBJ2-1, with D perhaps given as TRBD1 or TRBD2 (5 bases each). V was pared by 3 bases and J by 4 bases, with 13 bases between. Germline assignment: CDR1 MGHDK and CDR2 SYGVNS. This CDR3 region has 15 residues. Here the CDR3 reads CASSELGGAYNEQFF. Written as DNA, the CDR3 is TGTGCCAGCAGTGAGCTTGGGGGAGCTTACAATGAGCAGTTCTTC.

The rearrangement links TRBV10-3 to TRBJ1-1, with D uncertain. Trimming removed 5 bases from V and 4 bases from J, with 5 bases in between. The CDR3 contains 11 residues. CDR1 is ENHRY and CDR2 is SYGVKD in the germline V gene. CDR3 DNA sequence: TGTGCCATCAGTCGGTCCACTGAAGCTTTCTTT. Translated, it gives CAISRSTEAFF.

CDR3 sequence (DNA): TGTGCCAGCAGCCCGACGGGAGATAGCGGGACCTACGAGCAGTACTTC. Residues: CASSPTGDSGTYEQYF. The V gene is TRBV9, the J gene TRBJ2-7; 8 nucleotides agree with TRBD2. The CDR3 runs to 16 residues. Germline CDR1 reads SGDLS; CDR2 reads YYNGEE. With 4 bases clipped from V and 2 bases from J, the junction kept 11 bases outside the gene matches.

V is TRBV5-4 and J is TRBJ2-2, with D unclear. This CDR3 is 13 amino acids long. Germline CDR1 SGHNT, CDR2 YYREEE (reference sequence). Trimming took 0 bases from V and 7 from J, leaving 7 bases between them. The CDR3, as DNA: TGTGCCAGCAGCTTGGACTGGAACGGGGAGCTGTTTTTT. The encoded protein is CASSLDWNGELFF.

The chain links TRBV27 to TRBJ2-7, with D possibly being TRBD1 (6 bases). Trimming removed 5 bases at V and 4 bases at J, with 15 bases between. This CDR3 has 14 amino acids. Germline CDR1 MNHEY, CDR2 SMNVEV (reference sequence). In DNA form, the CDR3 reads TGTGCCAGCAGTCTCTACAGGGTCCCTTACGAGCAGTACTTC. Amino acid sequence: CASSLYRVPYEQYF.

The rearrangement uses TRBV7-8 and TRBJ2-7, with no clear D. The CDR3 contains 14 residues. Deletions cut 0 bases from V and 7 bases from J, with 13 bases between. The germline CDR1 and CDR2 sequences are SGHVS and FQNEAQ. CDR3 coding DNA: TGTGCCAGCAGCTTAGCCCGCCTAACGCGGGAGCAGTACTTC. Encoded protein: CASSLARLTREQYF.

The chain employs TRBV25-1 and TRBJ2-7, with 7 nucleotides matching TRBD2. The CDR3 runs 14 residues. Germline values: CDR1 MGHDK, CDR2 SYGVNS. Germline trimming cut 1 base from V and 4 bases from J; bases unmatched to any gene: 4. In DNA form, the CDR3 reads TGTGCCAGCAGTGAATCAAAGGGAGGGTACGAGCAGTACTTC. The encoded protein is CASSESKGGYEQYF.

This chain links TRBV6-1 with TRBJ2-7; TRBD2 aligns across 12 bases. Germline V CDR1 and CDR2: MNHNS, SASEGT. The CDR3 runs to 14 residues. J gave up 4 bases and V 8 bases, and 6 bases lay outside the gene matches. The CDR3 sequence is CASGLAGGQYEQYF. CDR3 sequence (DNA): TGTGCCAGCGGTCTAGCGGGAGGGCAATACGAGCAGTACTTC.

With respect to this clone: A read error may be the cause here, since a much bigger clone is one base away. The CDR3 region has the DNA TGTGCCAGCAGTGACGAGACCCAGTACTTC. Its protein product is CASSDETQYF. The V call is TRBV2, the J call TRBJ2-5; D is ambiguous. Trimming pared 3 bases from V and 5 bases from J, leaving 1 base between. This CDR3 is 10 amino acids long. CDR1 and CDR2 (germline): SNHLY, FYNNEI.

Only one count was recorded for this clone. This chain connects TRBV7-8 to TRBJ2-1, with 11 nucleotides matching TRBD2. The V and J ends lost 1 base and 5 bases, in that order; junction bases with no gene match: 4. The CDR3 is 16 residues long. Germline CDR1 SGHVS, CDR2 FQNEAQ. In DNA, the CDR3 is TGTGCCAGCAGCTTAGGACTAGCGGGATGGGACAATGAGCAGTTCTTC. This encodes CASSLGLAGWDNEQFF.

The chain recombines TRBV4-1 with TRBJ1-4, with D perhaps TRBD1 (6 bases). CDR3 length equals 19 residues. CDR1 is MGHRA and CDR2 is YSYEKL in the germline V gene. The V and J ends lost 2 bases and 0 bases respectively, with 19 bases between them. CDR3 nucleotides: TGCGCCAGCAGCCAACCCTGGGGGGGGGCGAAGACAACTAATGAAAAACTGTTTTTT. Residues: CASSQPWGGAKTTNEKLFF.

A word on this clone: In the same sample, other DNA sequences code for this CDR3. The J gene is TRBJ2-2, the V gene TRBV9; D gene unclear. The V gene's germline CDR1 is SGDLS and CDR2 YYNGEE. V dropped 3 bases and J dropped 0 bases, with 6 bases sitting between them. The CDR3 has 14 residues. In DNA form, the CDR3 reads TGTGCCAGCAGCGCCCGGTCGAACACCGGGGAGCTGTTTTTT. Protein sequence: CASSARSNTGELFF.